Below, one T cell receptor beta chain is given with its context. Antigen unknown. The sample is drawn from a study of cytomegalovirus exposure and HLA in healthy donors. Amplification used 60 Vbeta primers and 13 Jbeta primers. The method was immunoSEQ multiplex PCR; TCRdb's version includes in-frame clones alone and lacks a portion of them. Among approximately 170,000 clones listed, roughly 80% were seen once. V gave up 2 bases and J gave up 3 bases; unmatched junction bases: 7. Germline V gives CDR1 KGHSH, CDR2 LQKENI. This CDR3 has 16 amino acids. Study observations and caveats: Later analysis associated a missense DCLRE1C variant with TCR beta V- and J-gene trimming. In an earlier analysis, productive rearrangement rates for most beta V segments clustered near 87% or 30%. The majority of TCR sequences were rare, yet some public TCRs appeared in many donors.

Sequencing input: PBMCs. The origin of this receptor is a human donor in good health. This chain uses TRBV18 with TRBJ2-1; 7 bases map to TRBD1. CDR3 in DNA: TGTGCCAGCTCACCAAGTAAACAGGGGATCTACAATGAGCAGTTCTTC. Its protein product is CASSPSKQGIYNEQFF. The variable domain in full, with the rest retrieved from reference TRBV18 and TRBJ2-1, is NAGVMQNPRHLVRRRGQEARLRCSPMKGHSHVYWYRQLPEEGLKFMVYLQKENIIDESGMPKERFSAEFPKEGPSILRIQQVVRGDSAAYFCASSPSKQGIYNEQFFGPGTRLTVL.